Sequencing of this T cell receptor (beta chain) was carried out in a study of cytomegalovirus exposure and HLA in healthy donors. Germline CDR1 is MNHNS and CDR2 is SASEGT. The CDR3 is made up of 15 amino acids. V lost 4 bases to trimming and J lost 7 bases, with 14 bases between them. PCR was performed using 60 Vbeta and 13 Jbeta primers. Assay: immunoSEQ multiplex PCR; the TCRdb copy retains only in-frame clones and omits some. The sample includes around 170,000 clones, about four fifths of them seen just once. This sequence joins TRBV6-1 and TRBJ1-6, with TRBD1 as a possible D gene (5 bases). Sample: PBMCs. This clonotype was obtained from a woman in her forties or fifties in good health and CMV-seropositive. The chain's CDR3 is CASSARGRPNSPLHF. For the CDR3, the DNA is TGTGCCAGCAGTGCAAGGGGCCGGCCGAATTCACCCCTCCACTTT.